Following are 2 T cell receptor beta chains from one sample sequenced in a study of shared clonotypes between healthy human individuals. TCRdb keeps only in-frame clones here, not all; method: immunoSEQ multiplex PCR. The sample contains some 2.3 million clones, more than 80% of which appear only once. Sequenced: naive CD4+ T cells from PBMCs. The subset is: CD45RA+ positively selected. The receptors were sampled from a man in his late teens or twenties in good health. Some clones in this sample may be carry-over from other donors' samples.

The chain carries TRBV28 and TRBJ1-5, with D hard to call. Germline V gene data show CDR1 as MDHEN and CDR2 as SYDVKM. This CDR3 region has 16 residues. Trimming removed 4 bases from V and 7 bases from J, with 20 bases in between. CDR3 amino acids: CASSSARTFLGQPQHF. The CDR3 bases are TGTGCCAGCAGTTCCGCTCGGACGTTCCTTGGGCAGCCCCAGCATTTT.

The chain employs TRBV9 and TRBJ2-1, with D possibly called TRBD1 or TRBD2 (5 bases each). CDR1 SGDLS and CDR2 YYNGEE come from the germline V gene. V gave up 4 bases and J gave up 5 bases, with 16 bases separating them. The CDR3 loop spans 15 amino acids. The CDR3 nucleotides read TGTGCCAGCAGCACGCCTTGGGGACCCCACAATGAGCAGTTCTTC. This codes for CASSTPWGPHNEQFF.